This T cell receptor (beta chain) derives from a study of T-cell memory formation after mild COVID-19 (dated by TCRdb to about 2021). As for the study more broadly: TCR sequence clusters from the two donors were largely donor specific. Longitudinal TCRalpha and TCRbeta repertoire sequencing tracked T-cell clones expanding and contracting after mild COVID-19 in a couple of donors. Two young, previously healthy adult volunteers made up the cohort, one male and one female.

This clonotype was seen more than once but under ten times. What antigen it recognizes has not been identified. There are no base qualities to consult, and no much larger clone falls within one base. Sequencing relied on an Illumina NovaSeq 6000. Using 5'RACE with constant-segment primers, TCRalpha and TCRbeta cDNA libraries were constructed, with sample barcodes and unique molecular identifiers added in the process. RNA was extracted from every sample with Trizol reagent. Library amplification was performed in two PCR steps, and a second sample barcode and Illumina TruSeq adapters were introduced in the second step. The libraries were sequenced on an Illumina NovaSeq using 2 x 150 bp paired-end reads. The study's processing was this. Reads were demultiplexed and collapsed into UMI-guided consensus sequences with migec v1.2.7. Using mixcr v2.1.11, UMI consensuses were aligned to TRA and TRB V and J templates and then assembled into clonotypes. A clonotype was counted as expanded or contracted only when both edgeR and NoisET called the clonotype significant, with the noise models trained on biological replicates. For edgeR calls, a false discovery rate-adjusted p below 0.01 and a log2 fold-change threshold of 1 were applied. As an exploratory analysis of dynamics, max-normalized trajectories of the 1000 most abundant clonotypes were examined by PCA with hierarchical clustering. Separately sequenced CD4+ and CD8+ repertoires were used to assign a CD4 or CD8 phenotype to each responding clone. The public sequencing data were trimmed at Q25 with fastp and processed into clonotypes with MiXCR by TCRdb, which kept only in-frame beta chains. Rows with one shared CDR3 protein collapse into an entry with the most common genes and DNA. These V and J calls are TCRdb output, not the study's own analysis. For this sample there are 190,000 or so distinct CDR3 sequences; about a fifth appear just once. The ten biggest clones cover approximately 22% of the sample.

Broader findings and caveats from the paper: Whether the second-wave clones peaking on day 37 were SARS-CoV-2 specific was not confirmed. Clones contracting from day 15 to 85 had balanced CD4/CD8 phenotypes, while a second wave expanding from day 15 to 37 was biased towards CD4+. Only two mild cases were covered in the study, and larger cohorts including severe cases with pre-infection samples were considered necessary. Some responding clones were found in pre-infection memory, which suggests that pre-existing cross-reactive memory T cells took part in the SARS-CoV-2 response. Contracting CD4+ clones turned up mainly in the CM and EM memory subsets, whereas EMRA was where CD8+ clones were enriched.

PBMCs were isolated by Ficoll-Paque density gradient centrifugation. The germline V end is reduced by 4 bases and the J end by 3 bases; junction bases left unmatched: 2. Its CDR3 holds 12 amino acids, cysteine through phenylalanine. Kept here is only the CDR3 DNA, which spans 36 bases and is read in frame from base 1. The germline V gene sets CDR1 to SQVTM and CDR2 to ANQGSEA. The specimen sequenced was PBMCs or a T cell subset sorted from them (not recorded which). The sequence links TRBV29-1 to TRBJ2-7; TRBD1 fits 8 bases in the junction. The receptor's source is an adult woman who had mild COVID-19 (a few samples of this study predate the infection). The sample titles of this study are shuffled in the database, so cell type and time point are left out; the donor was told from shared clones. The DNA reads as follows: TGCAGCGTTGTAGGACAGGGCTACGAGCAGTACTTC. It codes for CSVVGQGYEQYF.